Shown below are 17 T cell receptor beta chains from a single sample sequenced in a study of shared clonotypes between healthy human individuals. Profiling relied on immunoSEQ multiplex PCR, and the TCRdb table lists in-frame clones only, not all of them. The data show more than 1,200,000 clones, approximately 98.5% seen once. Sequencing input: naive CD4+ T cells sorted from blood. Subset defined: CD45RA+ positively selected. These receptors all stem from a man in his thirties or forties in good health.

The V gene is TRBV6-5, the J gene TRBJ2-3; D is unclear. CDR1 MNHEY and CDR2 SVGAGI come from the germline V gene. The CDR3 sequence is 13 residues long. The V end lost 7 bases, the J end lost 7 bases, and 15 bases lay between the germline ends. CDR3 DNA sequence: TGTGCCAGCACTACTCCACCCGGATATACGCAGTATTTT. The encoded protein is CASTTPPGYTQYF.

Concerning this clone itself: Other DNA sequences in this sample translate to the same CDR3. CDR3 coding DNA: TGTGCCAGCAGCGGAAGGACTAGCGGCTACAATGAGCAGTTCTTC. It specifies CASSGRTSGYNEQFF. The chain uses TRBV9 and TRBJ2-1; 10 bases match TRBD2. This CDR3 contains 15 residues. Losses at the gene ends were 3 bases for V and 3 bases for J; bases not matched to a gene: 3. The germline V gene encodes CDR1 SGDLS and CDR2 YYNGEE. The full variable domain, in which reference TRBV9 and TRBJ2-1 provide the parts outside the CDR3, is DSGVTQTPKHLITATGQRVTLRCSPRSGDLSVYWYQQSLDQGLQFLIQYYNGEERAKGNILERFSAQQFPDLHSELNLSSLELGDSALYFCASSGRTSGYNEQFFGPGTRLTVL.

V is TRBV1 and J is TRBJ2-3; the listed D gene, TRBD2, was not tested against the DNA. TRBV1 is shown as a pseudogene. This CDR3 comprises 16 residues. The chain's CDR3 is CTSSQDVAGNPDTQYF. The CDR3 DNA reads TGCACCAGCAGCCAAGATGTAGCGGGGAACCCCGATACGCAGTATTTT.

The CDR3 DNA follows: TGTGCCAGCAGCTTAGGACCCACAGGGAACACTGAAGCTTTCTTT. Protein product: CASSLGPTGNTEAFF. This chain connects TRBV13 to TRBJ1-1, with D maybe TRBD1 (5 bases). The germline V and J ends were trimmed by 0 bases and 1 base, with 9 bases remaining between them. This CDR3 has 15 residues. Per the germline V gene, CDR1 is PRHDT and CDR2 is FYEKMQ (reference sequence).

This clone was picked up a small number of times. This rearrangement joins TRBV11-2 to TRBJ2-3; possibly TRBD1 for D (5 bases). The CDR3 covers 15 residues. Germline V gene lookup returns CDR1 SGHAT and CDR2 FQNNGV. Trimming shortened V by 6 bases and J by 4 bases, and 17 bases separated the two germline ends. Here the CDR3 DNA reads TGTGCCAGCAGTCAGGTGCTGGACAATTCAGATACGCAGTATTTT. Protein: CASSQVLDNSDTQYF.

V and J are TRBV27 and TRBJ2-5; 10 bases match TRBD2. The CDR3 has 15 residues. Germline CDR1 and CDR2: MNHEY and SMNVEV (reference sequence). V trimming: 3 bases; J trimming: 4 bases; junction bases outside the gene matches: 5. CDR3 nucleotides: TGTGCCAGCAGTTTTCTAGCGGGAGCCCCAGAGACCCAGTACTTC. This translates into CASSFLAGAPETQYF.

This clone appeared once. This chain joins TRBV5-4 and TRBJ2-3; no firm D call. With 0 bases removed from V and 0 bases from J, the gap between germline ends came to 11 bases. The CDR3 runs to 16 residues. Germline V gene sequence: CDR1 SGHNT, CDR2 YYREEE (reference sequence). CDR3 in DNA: TGTGCCAGCAGCTTGGATCGGGTGTCTAGCACAGATACGCAGTATTTT. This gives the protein CASSLDRVSSTDTQYF. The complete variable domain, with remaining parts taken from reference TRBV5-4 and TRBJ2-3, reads ETGVTQSPTHLIKTRGQQVTLRCSSQSGHNTVSWYQQALGQGPQFIFQYYREEENGRGNFPPRFSGLQFPNYSSELNVNALELDDSALYLCASSLDRVSSTDTQYFGPGTRLTVL.

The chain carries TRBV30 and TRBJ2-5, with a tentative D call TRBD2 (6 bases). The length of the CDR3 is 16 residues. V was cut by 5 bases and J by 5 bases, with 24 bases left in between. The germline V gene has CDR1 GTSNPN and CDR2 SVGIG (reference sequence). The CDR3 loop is CAWSRGWGVSLETQYF. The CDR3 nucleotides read TGTGCCTGGTCAAGGGGCTGGGGGGTTAGTCTTGAGACCCAGTACTTC. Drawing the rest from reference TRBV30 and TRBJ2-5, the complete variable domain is SQTIHQWPATLVQPVGSPLSLECTVEGTSNPNLYWYRQAAGRGLQLLFYSVGIGQISSEVPQNLSASRPQDRQFILSSKKLLLSDSGFYLCAWSRGWGVSLETQYFGPGTRLLVL.

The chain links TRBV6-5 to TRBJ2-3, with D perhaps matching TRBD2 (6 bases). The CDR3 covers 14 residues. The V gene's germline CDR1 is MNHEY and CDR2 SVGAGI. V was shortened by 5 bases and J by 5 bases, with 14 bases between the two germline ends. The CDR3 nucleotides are TGTGCCAGCAGTGGGACTCCCCGGGGAGATACGCAGTATTTT. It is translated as CASSGTPRGDTQYF.

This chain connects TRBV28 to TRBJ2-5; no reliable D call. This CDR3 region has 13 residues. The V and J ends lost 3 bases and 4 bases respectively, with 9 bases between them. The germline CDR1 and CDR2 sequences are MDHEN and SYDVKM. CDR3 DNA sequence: TGTGCCAGCAGTTTCGTGGGTGGAGAGACCCAGTACTTC. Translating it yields CASSFVGGETQYF.

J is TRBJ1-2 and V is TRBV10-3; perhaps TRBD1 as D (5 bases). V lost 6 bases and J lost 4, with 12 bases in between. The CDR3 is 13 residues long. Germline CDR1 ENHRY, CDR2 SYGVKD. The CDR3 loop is CAISPGPSYGYTF. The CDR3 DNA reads TGTGCCATCAGCCCGGGACCCAGCTATGGCTACACCTTC.

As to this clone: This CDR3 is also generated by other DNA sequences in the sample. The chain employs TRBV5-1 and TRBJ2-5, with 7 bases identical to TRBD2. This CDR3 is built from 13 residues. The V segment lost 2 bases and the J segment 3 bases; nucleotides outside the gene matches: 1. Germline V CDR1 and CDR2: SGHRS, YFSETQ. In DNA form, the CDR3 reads TGCGCCAGCAGCTTTGCGGGAGAAGAGACCCAGTACTTC. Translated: CASSFAGEETQYF.

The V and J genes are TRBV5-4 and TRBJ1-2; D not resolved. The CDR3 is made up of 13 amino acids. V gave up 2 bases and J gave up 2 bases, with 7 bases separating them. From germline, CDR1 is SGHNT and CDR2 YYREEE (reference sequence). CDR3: CASSFLQNYGYTF. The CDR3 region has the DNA TGTGCCAGCAGCTTTTTACAGAACTATGGCTACACCTTC.

CDR3 sequence: CASSEFRLGPQHF. CDR3 sequence (DNA): TGTGCCAGCAGTGAGTTCCGCCTGGGGCCCCAGCATTTT. The V and J genes are TRBV6-4 and TRBJ1-5; no clear D gene. V was trimmed by 3 bases and J by 9 bases, leaving 12 bases between them. In germline, CDR1 is MRHNA, CDR2 SNTAGT. CDR3 size: 13 residues.

This CDR3 reads CSAGDLGYTF. The DNA for the CDR3 is TGCAGCGCCGGGGACTTGGGCTACACCTTC. This chain links TRBV29-1 with TRBJ1-2; D possibly corresponds to TRBD1 (5 bases). Germline loops: CDR1 SQVTM, CDR2 ANQGSEA. With 7 bases removed from V and 8 bases from J, the gap between germline ends came to 11 bases. The CDR3 covers 10 residues. Based on the CDR3 plus reference TRBV29-1 and TRBJ1-2, the full variable domain is SAVISQKPSRDICQRGTSLTIQCQVDSQVTMMFWYRQQPGQSLTLIATANQGSEATYESGFVIDKFPISRPNLTFSTLTVSNMSPEDSSIYLCSAGDLGYTFGSGTRLTVV.

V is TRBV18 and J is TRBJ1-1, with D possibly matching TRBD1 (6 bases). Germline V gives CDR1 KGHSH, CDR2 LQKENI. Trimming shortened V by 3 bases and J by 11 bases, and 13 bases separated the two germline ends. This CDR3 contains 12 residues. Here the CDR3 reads CASSPLEGEAFF. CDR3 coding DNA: TGTGCCAGCTCACCGCTGGAGGGGGAGGCTTTCTTT.

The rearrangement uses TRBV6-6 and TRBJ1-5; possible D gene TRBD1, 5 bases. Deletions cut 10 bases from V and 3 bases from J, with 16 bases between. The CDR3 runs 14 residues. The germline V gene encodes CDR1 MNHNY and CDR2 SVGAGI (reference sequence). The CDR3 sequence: CATTGPIDNQPQHF. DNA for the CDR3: TGTGCCACAACGGGACCTATCGACAATCAGCCCCAGCATTTT.